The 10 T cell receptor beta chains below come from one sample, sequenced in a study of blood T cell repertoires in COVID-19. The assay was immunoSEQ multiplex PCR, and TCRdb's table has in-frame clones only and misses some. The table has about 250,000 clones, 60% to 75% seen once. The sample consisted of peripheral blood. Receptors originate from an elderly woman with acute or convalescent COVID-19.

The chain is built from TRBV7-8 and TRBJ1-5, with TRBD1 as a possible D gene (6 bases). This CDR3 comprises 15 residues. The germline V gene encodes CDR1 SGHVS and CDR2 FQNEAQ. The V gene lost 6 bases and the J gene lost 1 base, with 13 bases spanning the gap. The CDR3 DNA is TGTGCCAGCAGTCAAGAACAGGGAAGCAATCAGCCCCAGCATTTT. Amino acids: CASSQEQGSNQPQHF.

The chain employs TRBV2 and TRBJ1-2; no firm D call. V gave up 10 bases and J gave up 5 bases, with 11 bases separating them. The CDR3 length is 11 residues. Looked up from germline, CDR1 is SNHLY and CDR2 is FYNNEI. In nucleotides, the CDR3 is TGTGCCATCCCCCGGCGGTATGGCTACACCTTC. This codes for CAIPRRYGYTF.

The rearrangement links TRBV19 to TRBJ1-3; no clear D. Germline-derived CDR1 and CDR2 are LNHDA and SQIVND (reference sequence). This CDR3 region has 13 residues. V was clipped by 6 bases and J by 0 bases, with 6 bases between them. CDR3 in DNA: TGTGCCAGTAGGCATAGCTCTGGAAACACCATATATTTT. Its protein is CASRHSSGNTIYF. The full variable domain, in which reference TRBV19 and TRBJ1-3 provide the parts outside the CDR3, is DGGITQSPKYLFRKEGQNVTLSCEQNLNHDAMYWYRQDPGQGLRLIYYSQIVNDFQKGDIAEGYSVSREKKESFPLTVTSAQKNPTAFYLCASRHSSGNTIYFGEGSWLTVV.

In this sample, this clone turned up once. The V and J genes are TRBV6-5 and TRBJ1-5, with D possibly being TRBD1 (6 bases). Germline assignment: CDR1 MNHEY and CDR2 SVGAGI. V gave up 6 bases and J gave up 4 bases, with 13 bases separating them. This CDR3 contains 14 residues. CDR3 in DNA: TGTGCCAGCAGAACACAGGGTCGTAATCAGCCCCAGCATTTT. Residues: CASRTQGRNQPQHF.

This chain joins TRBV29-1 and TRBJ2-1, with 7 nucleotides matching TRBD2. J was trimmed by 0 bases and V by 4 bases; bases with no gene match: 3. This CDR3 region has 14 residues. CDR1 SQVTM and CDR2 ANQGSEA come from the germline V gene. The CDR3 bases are TGCAGCGTTGTCCGCGGGAGCTCCTACAATGAGCAGTTCTTC. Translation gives CSVVRGSSYNEQFF.

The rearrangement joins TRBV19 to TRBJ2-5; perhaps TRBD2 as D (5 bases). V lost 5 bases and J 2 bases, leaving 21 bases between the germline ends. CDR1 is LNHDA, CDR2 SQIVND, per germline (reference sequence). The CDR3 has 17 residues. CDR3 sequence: CASSLRGSGPKQETQYF. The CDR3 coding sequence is TGTGCCAGTAGTCTCCGGGGAAGTGGACCTAAGCAAGAGACCCAGTACTTC.

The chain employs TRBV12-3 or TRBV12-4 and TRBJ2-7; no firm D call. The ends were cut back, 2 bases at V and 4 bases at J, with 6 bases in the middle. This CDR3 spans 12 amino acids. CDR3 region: CASSLNNYEQYF. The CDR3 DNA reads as TGTGCCAGCAGTTTAAATAATTACGAGCAGTACTTC.

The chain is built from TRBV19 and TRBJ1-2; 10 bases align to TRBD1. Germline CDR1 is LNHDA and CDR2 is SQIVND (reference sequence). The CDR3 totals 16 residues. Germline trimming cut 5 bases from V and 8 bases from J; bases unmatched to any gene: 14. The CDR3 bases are TGTGCCAGTAGTCTCGGGACAGGGGAGTCTCTCAGGGGCTACACCTTC. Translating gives CASSLGTGESLRGYTF.

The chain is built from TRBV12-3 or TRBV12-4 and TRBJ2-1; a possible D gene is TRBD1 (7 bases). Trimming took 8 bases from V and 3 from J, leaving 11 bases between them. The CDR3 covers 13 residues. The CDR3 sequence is CASAGQIYNEQFF. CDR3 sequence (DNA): TGTGCCAGCGCGGGACAGATCTACAATGAGCAGTTCTTC.

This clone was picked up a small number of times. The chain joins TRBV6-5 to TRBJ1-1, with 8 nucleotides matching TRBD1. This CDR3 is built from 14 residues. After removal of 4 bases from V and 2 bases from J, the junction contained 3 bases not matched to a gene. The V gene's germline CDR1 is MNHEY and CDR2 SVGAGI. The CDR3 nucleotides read TGTGCCAGCAGTTTGGACAGGGTAAACACTGAAGCTTTCTTT. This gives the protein CASSLDRVNTEAFF.